This T cell receptor (beta chain) was profiled in a study of blood T cell repertoires in COVID-19. Whole-study context: Sites across the United States, Italy and Spain contributed samples from acute and convalescent COVID-19. Sources were T cells, B-cell-depleted T cells, or PBMCs; the material itself was cDNA or gDNA.

Clones were sequenced by immunoSEQ multiplex PCR, and TCRdb holds only the in-frame ones, with some missing. Of about 260,000 clones listed, around 89% are singletons. All enrollees were about 18 to 89 years old and from around 25 US areas. The CDR3 is 14 amino acids. The V segment lost 5 bases and the J segment 7 bases; nucleotides outside the gene matches: 5. Germline values: CDR1 SEHNR, CDR2 FQNEAQ (reference sequence). Sequenced material: PBMCs or T cells enriched from blood (not recorded which). The receptor was isolated from a woman aged 40 to 50 with acute COVID-19. The V gene is TRBV7-9, the J gene TRBJ1-4; TRBD1 matches 9 bases. The CDR3 coding sequence is TGTGCCAGCAGCAACAGGGGGCGCATTGAAAAACTGTTTTTT. The encoded protein is CASSNRGRIEKLFF.